Listed below are T cell receptor beta chains from one sample, sequenced in a study of PD-L1 blockade in urothelial cancer. Libraries were prepared by immunoSEQ multiplex PCR; TCRdb keeps only in-frame clonotypes and omits some of them. The sample yields more than 45,000 clones, 70% to 80% seen once. This specimen consisted of PBMCs, obtained around atezolizumab (anti-PD-L1) treatment. The receptors here all came from a man in his sixties or seventies with urothelial cancer. CDR3s include the opening cysteine and the closing phenylalanine or tryptophan. The D gene is left open where the match is weak. A row's size may be missing; if present it is once, few, many or a size class.

J: TRBJ1-2; V: TRBV5-1; size: once; D: TRBD1; DNA: TGCGCCAGCAGCTTGGCAGGGACAGGGAGGACCTATGGCTACACCTTC; CDR3: CASSLAGTGRTYGYTF
J: TRBJ1-6; V: TRBV4-3; size: NA; D: TRBD1; DNA: TGCGCCAGCAGCCAAGGGACAGGGTACGTTTCACCCCTCCACTTT; CDR3: CASSQGTGYVSPLHF
J: TRBJ2-7; V: TRBV7-2; size: NA; D: NA; DNA: TGTGCCAGCAGCCCATCCTACGAGCAGTACTTC; CDR3: CASSPSYEQYF
J: TRBJ1-5; V: TRBV28; size: NA; D: TRBD1; DNA: TGTGCCAGCAGGATGACAGGGTGGGGGCAGCCCCAGCATTTT; CDR3: CASRMTGWGQPQHF
J: TRBJ1-5; V: TRBV6-1; size: NA; D: NA; DNA: TGTGCCAGCAGTGTCCAGGGCACTCAGCCCCAGCATTTT; CDR3: CASSVQGTQPQHF
J: TRBJ1-2; V: TRBV7-2; size: NA; D: NA; DNA: TGTGCCAGCAGACACGGCGGGGAGGGCTATGGCTACACCTTC; CDR3: CASRHGGEGYGYTF
J: TRBJ1-3; V: TRBV19; size: NA; D: TRBD1; DNA: TGTGCCAGTAGTATCCAGGGGGCAAGAAACACCATATATTTT; CDR3: CASSIQGARNTIYF
J: TRBJ1-5; V: TRBV28; size: NA; D: TRBD1; DNA: TGTGCCAGCAGTTTCCGGGACAGGGCCAGGAATCAGCCCCAGCATTTT; CDR3: CASSFRDRARNQPQHF
J: TRBJ1-3; V: TRBV10-3; size: NA; D: TRBD1; DNA: TGTGCCATTCGGGACAGCTCTGGAAACACCATATATTTT; CDR3: CAIRDSSGNTIYF
J: TRBJ2-3; V: TRBV4-1; size: NA; D: TRBD2; DNA: TGCGCCAGCAGCCAAGAGGGTAGCGGGAGAGGAGATACGCAGTATTTT; CDR3: CASSQEGSGRGDTQYF
J: TRBJ1-5; V: TRBV7-8; size: NA; D: NA; DNA: TGTGCCAGCAGCTTAGCAGGAGGTCGGCCTAGCAATCAGCCCCAGCATTTT; CDR3: CASSLAGGRPSNQPQHF
J: TRBJ2-4; V: TRBV7-2; size: NA; D: NA; DNA: TGTGCCAGCAGCCCGGGGGTAGCCAAAAACATTCAGTACTTC; CDR3: CASSPGVAKNIQYF
J: TRBJ2-5; V: TRBV5-1; size: few; D: TRBD2; DNA: TGCGCCACCCGAACCGGTAGCGGGAACCAAGAGACCCAGTACTTC; CDR3: CATRTGSGNQETQYF
J: TRBJ2-7; V: TRBV7-2; size: NA; D: NA; DNA: TGTGCCAGCAGCTCCCAAAGAGGTGCCGAGCAGTACTTC; CDR3: CASSSQRGAEQYF
J: TRBJ2-6; V: TRBV7-3; size: NA; D: TRBD1; DNA: TGTGCCAGCAGCCTCCTAGGGGGCGCTGGGGCCAACGTCCTGACTTTC; CDR3: CASSLLGGAGANVLTF
J: TRBJ1-2; V: TRBV2; size: NA; D: TRBD1; DNA: TGTGCCAGCAGATTCCGGACAGGCCCCAGTTATGGCTACACCTTC; CDR3: CASRFRTGPSYGYTF
J: TRBJ1-5; V: TRBV7-6; size: NA; D: NA; DNA: TGTGCCAGCAGCTTAGGCGGGGCCCAGCCCCAGCATTTT; CDR3: CASSLGGAQPQHF
J: TRBJ2-3; V: TRBV7-6; size: NA; D: TRBD2; DNA: TGTGCCAGCAGCTTAATTAGCGGGAGCACAGATACGCAGTATTTT; CDR3: CASSLISGSTDTQYF
J: TRBJ2-1; V: TRBV2; size: once; D: TRBD1; DNA: TGTGCCAGCAGCGGACAGGGGTCCTACAATGAGCAGTTCTTC; CDR3: CASSGQGSYNEQFF
J: TRBJ1-6; V: TRBV15; size: NA; D: TRBD1; DNA: TGTGCCACCAGCAGAACAGGGGACTCACCCCTCCACTTT; CDR3: CATSRTGDSPLHF
J: TRBJ2-3; V: TRBV29-1; size: once; D: TRBD2; DNA: TGCAGCGCCGCGGACGGGAGGACAGATACGCAGTATTTT; CDR3: CSAADGRTDTQYF
J: TRBJ1-5; V: TRBV7-9; size: few; D: NA; DNA: TGTGCCAGCAGCTCCACGGCCAGGAGGGAGCCCCAGCATTTT; CDR3: CASSSTARREPQHF
J: TRBJ2-4; V: TRBV5-1; size: NA; D: NA; DNA: TGCGCCAGCAGCCTGACCAGCGGAAACATTCAGTACTTC; CDR3: CASSLTSGNIQYF
J: TRBJ2-3; V: TRBV19; size: NA; D: TRBD2; DNA: TGTGCCAGTAGTAGACTAGCAGGGAGCACAGATACGCAGTATTTT; CDR3: CASSRLAGSTDTQYF
J: TRBJ1-1; V: TRBV9; size: NA; D: NA; DNA: TGTGCCAGCAGCCGGGGCAGGGGCAAAGTCACTGAAGCTTTCTTT; CDR3: CASSRGRGKVTEAFF
J: TRBJ1-2; V: TRBV6-1; size: NA; D: TRBD1; DNA: TGTGCCAGCAGTGAAGCGGGGACAGGGGTGGGAGCGAACTATGGCTACACCTTC; CDR3: CASSEAGTGVGANYGYTF